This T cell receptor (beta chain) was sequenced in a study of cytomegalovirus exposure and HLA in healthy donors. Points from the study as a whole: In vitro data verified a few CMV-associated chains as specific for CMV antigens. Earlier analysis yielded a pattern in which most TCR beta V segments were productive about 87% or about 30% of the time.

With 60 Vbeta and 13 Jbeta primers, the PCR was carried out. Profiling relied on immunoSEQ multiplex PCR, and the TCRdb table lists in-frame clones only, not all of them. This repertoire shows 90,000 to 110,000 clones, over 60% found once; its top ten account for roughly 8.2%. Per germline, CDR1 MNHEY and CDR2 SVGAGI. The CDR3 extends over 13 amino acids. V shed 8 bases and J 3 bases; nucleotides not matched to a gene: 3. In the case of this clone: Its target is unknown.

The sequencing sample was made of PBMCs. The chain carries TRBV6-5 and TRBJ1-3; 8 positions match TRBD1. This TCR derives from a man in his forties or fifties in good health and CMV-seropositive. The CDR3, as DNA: TGTGCCAGCCGACAGGGGTTTGGAAACACCATATATTTT. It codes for CASRQGFGNTIYF.